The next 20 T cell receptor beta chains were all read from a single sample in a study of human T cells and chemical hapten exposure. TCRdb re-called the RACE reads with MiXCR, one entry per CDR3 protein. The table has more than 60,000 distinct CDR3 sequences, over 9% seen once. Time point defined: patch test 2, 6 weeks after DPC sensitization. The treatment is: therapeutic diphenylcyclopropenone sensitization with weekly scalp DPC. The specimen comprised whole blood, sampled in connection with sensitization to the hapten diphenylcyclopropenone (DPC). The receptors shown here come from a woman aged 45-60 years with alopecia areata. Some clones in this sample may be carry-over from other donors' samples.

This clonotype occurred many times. CDR3 nucleotide sequence: TGTGCCAGCAGGGAAGACAGCACCTACAATGAGCAGTTCTTC. Its protein product is CASREDSTYNEQFF. This chain links TRBV21-1 with TRBJ2-1. TRBV21-1 is reported as a pseudogene. The CDR3 sequence is 14 residues long.

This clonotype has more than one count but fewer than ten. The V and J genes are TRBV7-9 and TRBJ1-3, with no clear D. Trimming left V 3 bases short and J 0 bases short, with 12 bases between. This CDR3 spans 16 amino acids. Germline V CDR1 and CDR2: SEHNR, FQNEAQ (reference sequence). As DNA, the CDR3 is TGTGCCAGCAGCTTTTTTTGGGGAGACTCTGGAAACACCATATATTTT. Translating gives CASSFFWGDSGNTIYF.

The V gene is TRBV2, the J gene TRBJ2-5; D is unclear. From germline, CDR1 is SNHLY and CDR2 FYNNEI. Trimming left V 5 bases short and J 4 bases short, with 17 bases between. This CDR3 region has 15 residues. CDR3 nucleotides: TGTGCCAGCAGTATAGACGTCTATTTAGGAGAGACCCAGTACTTC. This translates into CASSIDVYLGETQYF.

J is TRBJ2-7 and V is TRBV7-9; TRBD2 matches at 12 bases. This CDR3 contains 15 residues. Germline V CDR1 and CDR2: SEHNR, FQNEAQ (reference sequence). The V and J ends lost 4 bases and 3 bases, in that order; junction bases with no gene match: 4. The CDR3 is CASSSLTSGGYEQYF. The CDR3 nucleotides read TGTGCCAGCAGCTCCCTGACTAGCGGGGGCTACGAGCAGTACTTC.

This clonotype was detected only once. DNA for the CDR3: TGCGCCAGCAGCTCGGGACTAGCGGGAGGGCGTGACACAGATACGCAGTATTTT. Translated, it gives CASSSGLAGGRDTDTQYF. The chain uses TRBV5-1 and TRBJ2-3, with TRBD2 identical over 16 bases. Trimming at V came to 3 bases and at J to 2 bases, leaving 6 bases not matched to a gene. Germline V gene sequence: CDR1 SGHRS, CDR2 YFSETQ. This CDR3 spans 18 amino acids. Full variable domain (missing parts from reference TRBV5-1 and TRBJ2-3): KAGVTQTPRYLIKTRGQQVTLSCSPISGHRSVSWYQQTPGQGLQFLFEYFSETQRNKGNFPGRFSGRQFSNSRSEMNVSTLELGDSALYLCASSSGLAGGRDTDTQYFGPGTRLTVL.

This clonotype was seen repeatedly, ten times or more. CDR3 sequence reads: CASSLSTSGRTEQFF. DNA of the CDR3: TGTGCCAGCAGCTTGTCGACTAGCGGGAGGACTGAGCAGTTCTTC. The chain couples TRBV5-5 to TRBJ2-1, with 13 bases identical to TRBD2. The V and J ends lost 1 base and 9 bases, in that order; junction bases with no gene match: 4. Germline V gives CDR1 SGHKS, CDR2 YYEKEE (reference sequence). The CDR3 spans 15 residues. The variable domain in full, with the rest retrieved from reference TRBV5-5 and TRBJ2-1, is DAGVTQSPTHLIKTRGQQVTLRCSPISGHKSVSWYQQVLGQGPQFIFQYYEKEERGRGNFPDRFSARQFPNYSSELNVNALLLGDSALYLCASSLSTSGRTEQFFGPGTRLTVL.

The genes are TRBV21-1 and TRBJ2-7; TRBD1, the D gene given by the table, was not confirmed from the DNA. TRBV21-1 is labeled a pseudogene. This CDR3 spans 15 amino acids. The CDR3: CASSKPGTGVYEQYF. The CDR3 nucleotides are TGTGCCAGCAGCAAACCTGGGACAGGGGTTTACGAGCAGTACTTC.

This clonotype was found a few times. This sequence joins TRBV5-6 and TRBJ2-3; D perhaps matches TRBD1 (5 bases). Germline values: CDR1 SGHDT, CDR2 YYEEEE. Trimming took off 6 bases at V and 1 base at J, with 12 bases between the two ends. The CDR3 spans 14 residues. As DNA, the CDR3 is TGTGCCAGCACCGTGGGGCCGGGCACAGATACGCAGTATTTT. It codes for CASTVGPGTDTQYF.

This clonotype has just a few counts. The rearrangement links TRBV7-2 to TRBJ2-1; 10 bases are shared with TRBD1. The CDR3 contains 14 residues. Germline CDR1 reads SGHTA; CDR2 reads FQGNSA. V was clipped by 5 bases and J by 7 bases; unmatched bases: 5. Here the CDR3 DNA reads TGTGCCAGCAGCCCTCTGGACAGGGGGAATGAGCAGTTCTTC. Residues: CASSPLDRGNEQFF.

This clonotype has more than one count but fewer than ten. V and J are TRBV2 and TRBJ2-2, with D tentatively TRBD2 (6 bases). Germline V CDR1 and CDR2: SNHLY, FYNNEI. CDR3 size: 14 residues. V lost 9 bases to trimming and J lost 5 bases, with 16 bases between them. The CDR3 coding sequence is TGTGCCAGTCAACTAGCAGGCCGAACCGGGGAGCTGTTTTTT. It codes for CASQLAGRTGELFF. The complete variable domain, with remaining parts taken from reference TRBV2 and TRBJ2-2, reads EPEVTQTPSHQVTQMGQEVILRCVPISNHLYFYWYRQILGQKVEFLVSFYNNEISEKSEIFDDQFSVERPDGSNFTLKIRSTKLEDSAMYFCASQLAGRTGELFFGEGSRLTVL.

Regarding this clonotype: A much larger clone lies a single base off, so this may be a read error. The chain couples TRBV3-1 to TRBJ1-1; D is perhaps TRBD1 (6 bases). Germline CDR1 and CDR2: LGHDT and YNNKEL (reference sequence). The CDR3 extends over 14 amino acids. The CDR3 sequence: CASSQEDRTSAAIF. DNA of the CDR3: TGTGCCAGCAGCCAAGAAGACAGGACCTCGGCAGCTATCTTT.

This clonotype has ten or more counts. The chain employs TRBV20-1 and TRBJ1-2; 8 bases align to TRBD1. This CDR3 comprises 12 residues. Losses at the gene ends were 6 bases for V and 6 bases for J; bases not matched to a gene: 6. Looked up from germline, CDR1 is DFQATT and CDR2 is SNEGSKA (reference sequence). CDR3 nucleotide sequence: TGCAGTGCCCCCGGACAGGGTCATGGCTACACCTTC. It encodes CSAPGQGHGYTF.

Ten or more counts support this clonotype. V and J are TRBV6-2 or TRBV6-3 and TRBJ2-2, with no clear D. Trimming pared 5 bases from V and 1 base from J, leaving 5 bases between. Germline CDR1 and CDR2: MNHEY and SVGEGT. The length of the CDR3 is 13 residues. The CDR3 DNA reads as TGTGCCAGCAGTCGAGAGAACACCGGGGAGCTGTTTTTT. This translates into CASSRENTGELFF.

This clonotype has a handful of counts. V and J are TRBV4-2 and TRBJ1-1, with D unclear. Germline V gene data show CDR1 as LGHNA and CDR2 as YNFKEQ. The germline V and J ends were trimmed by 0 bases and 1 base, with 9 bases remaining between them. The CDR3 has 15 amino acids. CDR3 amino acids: CASSQDLLANTEAFF. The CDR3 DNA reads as TGTGCCAGCAGCCAAGATCTATTAGCGAACACTGAAGCTTTCTTT.

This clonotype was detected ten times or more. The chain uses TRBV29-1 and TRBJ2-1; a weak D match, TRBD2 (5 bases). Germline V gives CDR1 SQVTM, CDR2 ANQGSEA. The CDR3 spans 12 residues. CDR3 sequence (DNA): TGCAGTTGTGAGGGTGGCGGCAATGAGCAGTTCTTC. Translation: CSCEGGGNEQFF.

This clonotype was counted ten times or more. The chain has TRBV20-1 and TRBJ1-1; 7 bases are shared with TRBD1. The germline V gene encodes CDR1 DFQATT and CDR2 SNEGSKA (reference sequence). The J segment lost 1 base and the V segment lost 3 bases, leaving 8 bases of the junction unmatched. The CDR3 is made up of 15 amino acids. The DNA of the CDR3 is TGCAGTGCTAGTGAGGGGGCGACGGAGAACACTGAAGCTTTCTTT. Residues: CSASEGATENTEAFF.

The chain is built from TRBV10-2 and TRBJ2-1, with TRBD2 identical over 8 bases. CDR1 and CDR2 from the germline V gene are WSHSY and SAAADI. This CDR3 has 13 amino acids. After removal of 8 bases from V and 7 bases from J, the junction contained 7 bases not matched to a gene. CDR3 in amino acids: CASGLAARNEQFF. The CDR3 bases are TGCGCCAGCGGACTAGCTGCCAGGAATGAGCAGTTCTTC.

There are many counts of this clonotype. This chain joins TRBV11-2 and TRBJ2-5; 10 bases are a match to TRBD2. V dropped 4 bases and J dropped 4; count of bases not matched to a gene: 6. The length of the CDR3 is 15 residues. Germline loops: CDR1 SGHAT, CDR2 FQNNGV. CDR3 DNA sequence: TGTGCCAGCAGCTCCCGACCTAGCGGGAGAGAGACCCAGTACTTC. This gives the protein CASSSRPSGRETQYF.

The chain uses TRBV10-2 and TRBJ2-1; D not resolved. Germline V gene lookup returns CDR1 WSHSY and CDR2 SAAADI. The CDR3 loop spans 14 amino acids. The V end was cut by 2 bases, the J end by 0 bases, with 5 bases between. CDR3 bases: TGCGCCAGCAGTGAGCGAAGCTCCTACAATGAGCAGTTCTTC. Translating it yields CASSERSSYNEQFF.

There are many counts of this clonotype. CDR3 amino acids: CSARDDAGRSNEKLFF. The CDR3 DNA reads TGCAGTGCTAGAGATGACGCGGGCAGATCTAATGAAAAACTGTTTTTT. The chain couples TRBV20-1 to TRBJ1-4; no clear D. Trimming stripped 0 bases from V and 3 bases from J, with 14 bases between. This CDR3 is 16 amino acids long. Per the germline V gene, CDR1 is DFQATT and CDR2 is SNEGSKA (reference sequence).